This T cell receptor beta chain was recovered during a study of blood T cell repertoires in COVID-19. At the level of the study: Sites in the United States, Italy and Spain provided acute and convalescent COVID-19 samples. From T cells, B-cell-depleted T cells, or PBMCs came the material, which was cDNA or gDNA.

In the original processing: Amplified reference gene primers provided the basis for estimating nucleated cell counts. Sequencing was performed with immunoSEQ multiplex PCR; in TCRdb, only in-frame clones are kept and a portion is missing. V, J and clone size derive from that table, while D and trimming were established from the DNA sequence. The profile shows 130,000 or so clones, about 77% of them singletons. With V trimmed by 1 base and J by 7 bases, 14 bases remained unmatched. CDR3 length: 17 residues. In germline, CDR1 is LGHDT, CDR2 YNNKEL (reference sequence). The chain is built from TRBV3-1 (or the pseudogene TRBV3-2) and TRBJ1-1; 8 bases agree with TRBD1. This clonotype originated in a man at least 80 years old with acute or convalescent COVID-19. The sample comprised peripheral blood. The CDR3 spells CASSQGPKDRATYEAFF. CDR3 bases: TGTGCCAGCAGCCAAGGACCCAAGGACAGGGCGACTTATGAAGCTTTCTTT.